This T cell receptor beta chain was sequenced during a study of T cell responses to AZD1222 COVID-19 vaccine. Sequencing used immunoSEQ multiplex PCR; TCRdb keeps in-frame clones, though not all of them. The sample consists of roughly 200,000 clones, 90% to 95% of them appearing once. The germline V gene encodes CDR1 SGHRS and CDR2 YFSETQ. This CDR3 contains 11 residues. The germline V and J ends were trimmed by 4 bases and 10 bases, with 12 bases remaining between them. Points from the study as a whole: Spike as a whole was targeted by vaccine-associated CD4 TCRs, dominant at 160-218 and 743-854.

A word on this clone: Its antigen is undetermined.

This specimen was peripheral blood, taken 28 days after the second dose of the MenACWY control vaccine. This receptor was obtained from an adult who received the MenACWY meningococcal vaccine as a control. This chain links TRBV5-1 with TRBJ2-7, with D tentatively TRBD1 or TRBD2 (6 bases each). The CDR3 DNA sequence: TGCGCCAGCAGCATGGAGGGGGGCCAGTACTTC. As protein: CASSMEGGQYF.